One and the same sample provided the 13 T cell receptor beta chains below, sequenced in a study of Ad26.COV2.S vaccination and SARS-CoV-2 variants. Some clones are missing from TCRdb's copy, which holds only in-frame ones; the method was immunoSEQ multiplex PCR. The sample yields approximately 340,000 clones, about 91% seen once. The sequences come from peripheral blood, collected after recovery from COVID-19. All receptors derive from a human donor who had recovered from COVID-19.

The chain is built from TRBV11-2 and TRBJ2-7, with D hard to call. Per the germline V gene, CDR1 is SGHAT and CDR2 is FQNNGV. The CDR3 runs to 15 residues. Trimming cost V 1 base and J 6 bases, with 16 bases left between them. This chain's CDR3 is CASSLGRQLRLEQYF. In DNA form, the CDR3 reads TGTGCCAGCAGCTTAGGACGCCAACTAAGACTCGAGCAGTACTTC. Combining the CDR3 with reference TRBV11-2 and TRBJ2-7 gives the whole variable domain EAGVAQSPRYKIIEKRQSVAFWCNPISGHATLYWYQQILGQGPKLLIQFQNNGVVDDSQLPKDRFSAERLKGVDSTLKIQPAKLEDSAVYLCASSLGRQLRLEQYFGPGTRLTVT.

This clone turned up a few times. As DNA, the CDR3 is TGTGCCAGCAGTAGGCAGGTTGGCTACACCTTC. Translated, it gives CASSRQVGYTF. The V call is TRBV2, the J call TRBJ1-2; D call uncertain. The germline V gene has CDR1 SNHLY and CDR2 FYNNEI. The germline V and J ends were trimmed by 5 bases and 7 bases, with 8 bases remaining between them. The CDR3 has 11 amino acids.

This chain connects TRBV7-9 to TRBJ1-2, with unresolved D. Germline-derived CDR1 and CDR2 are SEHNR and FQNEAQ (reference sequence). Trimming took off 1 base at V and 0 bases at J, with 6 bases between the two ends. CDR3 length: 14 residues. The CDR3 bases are TGTGCCAGCAGCTTAGGGTTAGCTAACTATGGCTACACCTTC. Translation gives CASSLGLANYGYTF.

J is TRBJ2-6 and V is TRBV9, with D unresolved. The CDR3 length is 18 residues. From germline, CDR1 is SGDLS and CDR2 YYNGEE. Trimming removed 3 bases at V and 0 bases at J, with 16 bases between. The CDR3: CASSDPLSTPSGANVLTF. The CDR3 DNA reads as TGTGCCAGCAGCGATCCCCTTTCGACACCCTCTGGGGCCAACGTCCTGACTTTC.

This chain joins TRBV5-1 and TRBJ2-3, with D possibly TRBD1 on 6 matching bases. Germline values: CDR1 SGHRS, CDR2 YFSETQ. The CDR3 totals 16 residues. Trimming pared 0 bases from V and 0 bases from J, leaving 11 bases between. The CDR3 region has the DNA TGCGCCAGCAGCTTGGACGCGACAGGAAGCACAGATACGCAGTATTTT. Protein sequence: CASSLDATGSTDTQYF.

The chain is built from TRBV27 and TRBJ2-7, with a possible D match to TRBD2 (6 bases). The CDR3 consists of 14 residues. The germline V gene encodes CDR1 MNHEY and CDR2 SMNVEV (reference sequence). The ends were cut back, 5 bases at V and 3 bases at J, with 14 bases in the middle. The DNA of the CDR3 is TGTGCCAGCAGTATGACTAGTTCCCACTACGAGCAGTACTTC. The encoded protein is CASSMTSSHYEQYF.

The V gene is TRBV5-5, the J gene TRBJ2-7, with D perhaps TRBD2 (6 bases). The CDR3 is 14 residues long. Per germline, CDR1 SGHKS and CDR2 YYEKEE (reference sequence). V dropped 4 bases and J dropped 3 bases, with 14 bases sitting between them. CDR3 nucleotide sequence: TGTGCCAGCAGCGGGGGACTCTCGGGCTACGAGCAGTACTTC. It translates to CASSGGLSGYEQYF.

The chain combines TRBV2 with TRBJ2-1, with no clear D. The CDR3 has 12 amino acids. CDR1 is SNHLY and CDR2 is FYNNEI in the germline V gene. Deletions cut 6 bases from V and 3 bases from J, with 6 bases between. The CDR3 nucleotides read TGTGCCAGCAGCCAAAACTACAATGAGCAGTTCTTC. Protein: CASSQNYNEQFF.

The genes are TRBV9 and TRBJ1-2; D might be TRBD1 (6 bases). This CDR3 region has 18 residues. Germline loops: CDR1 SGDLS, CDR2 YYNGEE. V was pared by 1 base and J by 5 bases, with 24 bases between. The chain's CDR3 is CASSVTQGTGIDSYGYTF. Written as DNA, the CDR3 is TGTGCCAGCAGCGTAACCCAGGGAACAGGGATTGATTCGTATGGCTACACCTTC.

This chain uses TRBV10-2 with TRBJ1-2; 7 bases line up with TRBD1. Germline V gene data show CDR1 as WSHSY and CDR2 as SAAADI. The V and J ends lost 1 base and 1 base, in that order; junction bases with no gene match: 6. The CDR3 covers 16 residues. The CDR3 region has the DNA TGCGCCAGCAGTGAGTGGGACAGCCCCTATAACTATGGCTACACCTTC. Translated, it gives CASSEWDSPYNYGYTF.

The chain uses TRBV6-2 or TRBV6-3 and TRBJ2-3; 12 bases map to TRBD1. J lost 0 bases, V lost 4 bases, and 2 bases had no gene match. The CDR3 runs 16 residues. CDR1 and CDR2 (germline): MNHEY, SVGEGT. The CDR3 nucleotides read TGTGCCAGCAGTTGGGACAGGGGGCCTAGCACAGATACGCAGTATTTT. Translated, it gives CASSWDRGPSTDTQYF.

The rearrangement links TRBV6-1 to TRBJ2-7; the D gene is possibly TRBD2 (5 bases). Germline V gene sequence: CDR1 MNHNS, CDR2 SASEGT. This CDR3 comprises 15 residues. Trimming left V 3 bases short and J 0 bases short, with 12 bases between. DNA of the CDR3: TGTGCCAGCAGTGAGGCGGGTTCGTTCTCCTACGAGCAGTACTTC. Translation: CASSEAGSFSYEQYF.

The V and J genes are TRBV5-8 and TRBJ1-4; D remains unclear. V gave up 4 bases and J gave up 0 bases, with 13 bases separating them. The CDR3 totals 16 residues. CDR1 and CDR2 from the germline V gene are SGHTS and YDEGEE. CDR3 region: CASSPGRRATNEKLFF. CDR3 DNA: TGTGCCAGCAGCCCTGGTCGAAGAGCAACTAATGAAAAACTGTTTTTT.